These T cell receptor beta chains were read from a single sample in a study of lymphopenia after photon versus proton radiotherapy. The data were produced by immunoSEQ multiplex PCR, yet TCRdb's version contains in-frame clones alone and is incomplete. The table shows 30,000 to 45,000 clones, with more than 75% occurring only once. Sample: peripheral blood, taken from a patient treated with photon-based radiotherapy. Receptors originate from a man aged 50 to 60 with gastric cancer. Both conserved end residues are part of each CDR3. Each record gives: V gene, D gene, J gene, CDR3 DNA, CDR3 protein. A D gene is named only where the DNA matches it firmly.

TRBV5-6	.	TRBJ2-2	TGTGCCAGCAGCCTGTCTGGCGGTACTTTATTTACCGGGGAGCTGTTTTTT	CASSLSGGTLFTGELFF
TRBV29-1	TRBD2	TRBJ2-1	TGCAGCGTTGAAGCGGGAGGGCCGGCGGCCTACAATGAGCAGTTCTTC	CSVEAGGPAAYNEQFF
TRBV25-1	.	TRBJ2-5	TGTGCCAGCAGTGAATCTAACTTGGGGTATAAAGAGACCCAGTACTTC	CASSESNLGYKETQYF
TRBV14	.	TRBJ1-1	TGTGCCAGCAGATTGGAAGGATCGAACACTGAAGCTTTCTTT	CASRLEGSNTEAFF
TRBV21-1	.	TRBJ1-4	TGTGCCAGCAGCATCTCGACAGGGTGCGGTGAAAAACTGTTTTTT	CASSISTGCGEKLFF
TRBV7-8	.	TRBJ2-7	TGTGCCAGCACCACGCAGGGGGGAGCCACCTACGAGCAGTACTTC	CASTTQGGATYEQYF
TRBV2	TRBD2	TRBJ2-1	TGTGCCAGCGGGACTGGCGGGGGCTACAATGAGCAGTTCTTC	CASGTGGGYNEQFF
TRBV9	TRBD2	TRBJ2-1	TGTGCCAGCAGCGTATTGGGAACTAGCGGGAGATTCAATGAGCAGTTCTTC	CASSVLGTSGRFNEQFF
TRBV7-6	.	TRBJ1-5	TGTGCCAGCAGCCTAGGACAATTACAGCCCCAGCATTTT	CASSLGQLQPQHF
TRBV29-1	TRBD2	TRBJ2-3	TGCAGCGCTGAGGGACTAGAGGGGGCAGATACGCAGTATTTT	CSAEGLEGADTQYF
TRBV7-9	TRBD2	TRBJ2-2	TGTGCCAGCAGCTCCATGGGGCTAGCGGGAGATTCGAACACCGGGGAGCTGTTTTTT	CASSSMGLAGDSNTGELFF
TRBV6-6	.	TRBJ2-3	TGTGCCAGCAGTACTCGTTACGGCACAGATACGCAGTATTTT	CASSTRYGTDTQYF
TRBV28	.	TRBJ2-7	TGTGCCAGCAGTCCTGGACGGATCTCCTACGAGCAGTACTTC	CASSPGRISYEQYF
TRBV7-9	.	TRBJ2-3	TGTGCCAGCAGCTTAAATCCAGGGCGCGCAGATACGCAGTATTTT	CASSLNPGRADTQYF